A single TCR beta chain is shown here with its context. Per the original data handling: Counts of nucleated cells, estimated from reference gene primer amplification, were obtained. Produced via immunoSEQ multiplex PCR; TCRdb's table is partial and in-frame only. V and J calls and clone size are those listed in that table; D and trimming were worked out from the DNA. The profile shows just over 300,000 clones, about 90% of them singletons. These data are taken from a study of blood T cell repertoires in COVID-19. Study background: COVID-19 samples collected from the United States, Italy and Spain covered acute and convalescent phases. From T cells, B-cell-depleted T cells, or PBMCs came the material, which was cDNA or gDNA.

The CDR3 has 13 amino acids. CDR1 is PRHDT, CDR2 FYEKMQ, per germline (reference sequence). V shed 3 bases and J shed 2 bases, with 7 bases lying between them. Sequenced sample: peripheral blood. The chain uses TRBV13 and TRBJ1-2; D uncertain. The TCR originated in a man younger than 30 with active or convalescent COVID-19. The CDR3 sequence is CASSFGLNYGYTF. The CDR3, as DNA: TGTGCCAGCAGCTTTGGGCTGAACTATGGCTACACCTTC. Together with reference TRBV13 and TRBJ1-2, the CDR3 gives the full variable domain: AAGVIQSPRHLIKEKRETATLKCYPIPRHDTVYWYQQGPGQDPQFLISFYEKMQSDKGSIPDRFSAQQFSDYHSELNMSSLELGDSALYFCASSFGLNYGYTFGSGTRLTVV.